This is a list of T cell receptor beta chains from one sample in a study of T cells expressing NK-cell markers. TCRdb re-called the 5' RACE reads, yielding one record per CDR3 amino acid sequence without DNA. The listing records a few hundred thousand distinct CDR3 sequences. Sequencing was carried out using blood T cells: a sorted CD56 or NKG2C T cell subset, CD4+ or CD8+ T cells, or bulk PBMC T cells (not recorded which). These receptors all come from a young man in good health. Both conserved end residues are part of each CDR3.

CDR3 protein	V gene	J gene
CSASLRDRDSPLHF	TRBV20-1	TRBJ1-6
CASSLGQGKGLGEQFF	TRBV18	TRBJ2-1
CASSPGQLSTEAFF	TRBV7-9	TRBJ1-1
CASSPSWRGHEQFF	TRBV3-1	TRBJ2-1
CASSFRGRGDEKLFF	TRBV5-1	TRBJ1-4
CASSQVGAASDTQYF	TRBV4-1	TRBJ2-3
CASSQPQGVDEQYF	TRBV3-1	TRBJ2-7
CSARDPGSGSHNEQFF	TRBV20-1	TRBJ2-1
CASSETRGRAETQYF	TRBV25-1	TRBJ2-5
CASSPAGNENEQYF	TRBV19	TRBJ2-7
CATSRVDRGPTEAFF	TRBV15	TRBJ1-1
CASGLGQGLKQFF	TRBV12-5	TRBJ2-1
CASSRRWGDTGELFF	TRBV6-1	TRBJ2-2
CASSGRISDTQYF	TRBV12-3/TRBV12-4	TRBJ2-3
CASSRTSGRITDTQYF	TRBV27	TRBJ2-3
CASSPGQGIGEQFF	TRBV18	TRBJ2-1
CASSLMLPGREKLFF	TRBV7-2	TRBJ1-4
CSARGAPRQGNEQFF	TRBV20-1	TRBJ2-1
CSAIGQGLGDEQFF	TRBV20-1	TRBJ2-1
CASSPNMPGIGQPQHF	TRBV7-8	TRBJ1-5
CATSRDRAGSSYEQYF	TRBV15	TRBJ2-7
CASSITTGGNEKLFF	TRBV13	TRBJ1-4
CATSRGQGRGETQYF	TRBV15	TRBJ2-5
CSARVRGVSQPQHF	TRBV20-1	TRBJ1-5
CSRGTSGVQETQYF	TRBV20-1	TRBJ2-5
CASRVRDRDTGELFF	TRBV12-3/TRBV12-4	TRBJ2-2
CASSGGVRSEQFF	TRBV10-1	TRBJ2-1
CASSTPPGTYTF	TRBV28	TRBJ1-2
CASRRPGTGGRNTGELFF	TRBV7-2	TRBJ2-2
CASSLGGTGEKLFF	TRBV5-4	TRBJ1-4
CASGNSRGRADTQYF	TRBV2	TRBJ2-3
CASSLVGREETQYF	TRBV12-3/TRBV12-4	TRBJ2-5
CASSLLAGGNTEAFF	TRBV7-3	TRBJ1-1
CASSHGGHRGPTGELFF	TRBV6-2/TRBV6-3	TRBJ2-2
CATSPSTGRITFF	TRBV24-1	TRBJ2-1
CATGGGSTGELFF	TRBV15	TRBJ2-2
CASSLVSGGEPQHF	TRBV5-5	TRBJ1-5
CASSETSGKVREQYF	TRBV10-1	TRBJ2-7
CASMWVGGELFF	TRBV6-1	TRBJ2-2
CASSLTAPRDTQYF	TRBV11-2	TRBJ2-3
CSATPLGEETQYF	TRBV20-1	TRBJ2-5
CATSRGPRGQETQYF	TRBV15	TRBJ2-5
CASGRDTSTDTQYF	TRBV7-9	TRBJ2-3
CASGTSGRAETQYF	TRBV12-3/TRBV12-4	TRBJ2-5
CATSDAGTSGSNEQFF	TRBV24-1	TRBJ2-1
CASSLTQTGVANYGYTF	TRBV6-5	TRBJ1-2
CASSPPRRTGELFF	TRBV9	TRBJ2-2
CATHGQGNLETQYF	TRBV19	TRBJ2-5
CSVGREGYNEQFF	TRBV29-1	TRBJ2-1
CSVVRDNYGYTF	TRBV20-1	TRBJ1-2
CASSMLTSAENIQYF	TRBV19	TRBJ2-4
CASSPMLRKNAEAFF	TRBV2	TRBJ1-1
CASSQAPGQSETQYF	TRBV4-2	TRBJ2-5
CASSPSPGLGASTDTQYF	TRBV28	TRBJ2-3
CASSLRAGEDNEQFF	TRBV5-1	TRBJ2-1
CASSLGRGGNTEAFF	TRBV5-1	TRBJ1-1
CASSYSLGPYEQYF	TRBV6-5	TRBJ2-7
CASRPATGSTLAGVSGELFF	TRBV28	TRBJ2-2
CASSLVVVSNEQFF	TRBV5-4	TRBJ2-1